This T cell receptor (beta chain) came from a study of T cell responses to AZD1222 COVID-19 vaccine. Notes on the study in general: White British ancestry dominated among donors, who included more females, and clonal diversity was possibly underestimated.

CDR3 length: 15 amino acids. CDR1 and CDR2 from the germline V gene are DFQATT and SNEGSKA (reference sequence). V lost 3 bases and J 7 bases, leaving 19 bases between the germline ends. Remarks on this clone: The antigen is undetermined.

Sequencing used immunoSEQ multiplex PCR; TCRdb keeps in-frame clones, though not all of them. The sample holds more than 100,000 clones, over 75% seen once. The chain joins TRBV20-1 to TRBJ1-5, with a tentative D call TRBD1 (5 bases). Material: peripheral blood, obtained on day 0 of AZD1222 vaccination. This TCR was recovered from an adult in good health. The CDR3 nucleotides are TGCAGTGCTAGTTCCTTTTCGGGGGAGTCCCAGCCCCAGCATTTT. This encodes CSASSFSGESQPQHF.